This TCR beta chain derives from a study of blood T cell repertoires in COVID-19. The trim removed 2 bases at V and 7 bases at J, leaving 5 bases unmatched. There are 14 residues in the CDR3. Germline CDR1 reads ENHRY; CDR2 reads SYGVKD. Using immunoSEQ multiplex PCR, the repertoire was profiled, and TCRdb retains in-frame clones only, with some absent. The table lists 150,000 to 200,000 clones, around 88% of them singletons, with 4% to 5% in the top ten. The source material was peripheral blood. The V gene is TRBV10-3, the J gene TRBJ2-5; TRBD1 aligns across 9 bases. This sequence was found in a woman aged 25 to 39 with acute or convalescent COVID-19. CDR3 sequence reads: CAISEGTGMGTQYF. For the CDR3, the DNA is TGTGCCATCAGTGAGGGGACAGGGATGGGGACCCAGTACTTC.